The 32 T cell receptor beta chains reported below all come from one sample, sequenced in a study of response to subunit inactivated influenza vaccine. TCRdb fed the RT-PCR reads into MiXCR, producing one record per CDR3 protein. The data contain about half a million distinct CDR3 sequences, 25% of them seen just once; the ten biggest clones take up under 2.5%. This specimen consisted of CD4+ T cells sorted from PBMCs, obtained 5 to 6 days after vaccination. These receptors came from a man aged 45-65 years who received an inactivated influenza vaccine.

This clonotype was detected only a few times. V is TRBV6-4 and J is TRBJ2-3; tentatively, D is TRBD1 or TRBD2 (6 bases each). The germline V and J ends were trimmed by 0 bases and 5 bases, with 12 bases remaining between them. CDR3 size: 15 residues. The germline V gene has CDR1 MRHNA and CDR2 SNTAGT. CDR3 residues: CASSDSAQGGDTQYF. The DNA for the CDR3 is TGTGCCAGCAGTGACTCGGCACAGGGAGGAGATACGCAGTATTTT.

The chain has TRBV12-3 or TRBV12-4 and TRBJ1-2; TRBD1 aligns across 7 bases. Trimming took 1 base from V and 11 from J; bases not matched to a gene: 7. This CDR3 comprises 13 residues. The CDR3 loop reads CASSLVLGQPYTF. CDR3 in DNA: TGTGCCAGCAGTTTAGTCCTGGGACAGCCTTACACCTTC.

The chain couples TRBV12-3 or TRBV12-4 to TRBJ2-5; possibly TRBD1 for D (5 bases). V was shortened by 4 bases and J by 5 bases, with 14 bases between the two germline ends. The CDR3 has 14 residues. CDR3 DNA: TGTGCCAGCAGTTCCACAGGTCCCAGTGAGACCCAGTACTTC. Protein product: CASSSTGPSETQYF.

This clonotype was detected a few times. The J gene is TRBJ2-2, the V gene TRBV11-2, with 7 bases lining up with TRBD1. The CDR3 has 18 amino acids. Germline V gives CDR1 SGHAT, CDR2 FQNNGV. V lost 2 bases to trimming and J lost 4 bases; unmatched junction nucleotides: 13. The DNA for the CDR3 is TGTGCCAGCAGCTTATACCGGGACAGCAATCAACCCACCGGGGAGCTGTTTTTT. Amino acid sequence: CASSLYRDSNQPTGELFF.

V gene TRBV7-3 combines with J gene TRBJ2-1; 10 bases are a match to TRBD2. Losses at the gene ends were 5 bases for V and 5 bases for J; bases not matched to a gene: 6. This CDR3 region has 15 residues. From germline, CDR1 is SGHTA and CDR2 FQGTGA. The CDR3: CASSLSGRANNEQFF. The CDR3 bases are TGTGCCAGCAGCCTCAGCGGGAGGGCCAACAATGAGCAGTTCTTC.

The rearrangement uses TRBV5-5 and TRBJ1-2; D gene ambiguous. The germline V gene has CDR1 SGHKS and CDR2 YYEKEE (reference sequence). Trimming stripped 0 bases from V and 5 bases from J, with 14 bases between. The CDR3 has 15 amino acids. CDR3 sequence (DNA): TGTGCCAGCAGCTTGGATCGGGTACCCTTTTATGGCTACACCTTC. This codes for CASSLDRVPFYGYTF.

This clonotype was detected only a few times. The rearrangement links TRBV12-3 or TRBV12-4 to TRBJ2-4, with a tentative D call TRBD1 (5 bases). CDR3 length: 15 residues. Trimming removed 3 bases from V and 0 bases from J, with 9 bases in between. CDR3 sequence reads: CASSFGHLAKNIQYF. The CDR3, as DNA: TGTGCCAGCAGTTTTGGACATCTAGCCAAAAACATTCAGTACTTC.

The chain joins TRBV5-1 to TRBJ2-1, with TRBD2 matching 10 bases. Germline assignment: CDR1 SGHRS and CDR2 YFSETQ. V trimming: 5 bases; J trimming: 2 bases; junction bases outside the gene matches: 7. The CDR3 totals 16 residues. The CDR3 DNA is TGCGCCAGCAGTGAGGCTAGCGGGGGAACCTACAATGAGCAGTTCTTC. This codes for CASSEASGGTYNEQFF.

Ten or more counts support this clonotype. The germline gene is not matched at one end of the junction; a read error may be the cause. This rearrangement joins TRBV12-3 or TRBV12-4 to TRBJ2-1, with no clear D. CDR3 length: 15 residues. In nucleotides, the CDR3 is TGCGCCAGCAGCTTGGGATCGGGCTCCTACAATGAGCAGTTCTTC. It encodes CASSLGSGSYNEQFF.

This clonotype appeared a few times. CDR3 in amino acids: CASSQQGGAEYEQYF. The CDR3 DNA is TGCGCCAGCAGCCAACAAGGGGGCGCGGAGTACGAGCAGTACTTC. This rearrangement joins TRBV4-3 to TRBJ2-7; TRBD1 agrees at 7 bases. The CDR3 has 15 amino acids. CDR1 and CDR2 (germline): LGHNA, YSLEER. The trim removed 2 bases at V and 4 bases at J, leaving 8 bases unmatched.

The chain couples TRBV18 to TRBJ2-3; 8 bases line up with TRBD1. CDR3 length: 15 amino acids. Germline CDR1 and CDR2: KGHSH and LQKENI. Trimming at V came to 4 bases and at J to 0 bases, leaving 3 bases not matched to a gene. The chain's CDR3 is CASSQRQGSTDTQYF. The DNA for the CDR3 is TGTGCCAGCTCACAAAGACAGGGGAGCACAGATACGCAGTATTTT.

This clonotype was observed a few times. The chain joins TRBV29-1 to TRBJ2-7, with D maybe TRBD1 (6 bases). V lost 6 bases, J lost 2 bases, and 14 bases lay in between. This CDR3 comprises 13 residues. Per the germline V gene, CDR1 is SQVTM and CDR2 is ANQGSEA. The CDR3 reads CSVLAGATYEQYF. The CDR3 nucleotides are TGCAGCGTCCTGGCAGGGGCGACCTACGAGCAGTACTTC.

The genes are TRBV6-2 or TRBV6-3 and TRBJ2-1, with TRBD2 identical over 10 bases. Per germline, CDR1 MNHEY and CDR2 SVGEGT. The V and J ends lost 2 bases and 14 bases, in that order; junction bases with no gene match: 3. The CDR3 runs 12 residues. In DNA form, the CDR3 reads TGTGCCAGCAGTTACCCACTAGCGGGAAAGTTCTTC. Its protein is CASSYPLAGKFF.

The chain couples TRBV4-2 to TRBJ2-4; no clear D gene. Trimming took 2 bases from V and 9 from J, leaving 17 bases between them. The CDR3 has 15 amino acids. The germline gives CDR1 LGHNA, CDR2 YNFKEQ. DNA for the CDR3: TGTGCCAGCAGCCAAAATAAGGGCCAGTCACGCATTCAGTACTTC. Its translation is CASSQNKGQSRIQYF.

V usage is TRBV30 and J usage is TRBJ1-6, with 9 bases matching TRBD1. Germline V gene sequence: CDR1 GTSNPN, CDR2 SVGIG (reference sequence). V was pared by 1 base and J by 10 bases, with 2 bases of the junction left unmatched. This CDR3 is 13 amino acids long. The CDR3 DNA sequence: TGTGCCTGGAGTGGGGGACAGGGATCACCCCTCCACTTT. Translated, it gives CAWSGGQGSPLHF.

The rearrangement uses TRBV20-1 and TRBJ1-2; possible D gene TRBD1, 5 bases. This CDR3 region has 12 residues. Trimming removed 1 base from V and 5 bases from J, with 8 bases in between. Germline CDR1 and CDR2: DFQATT and SNEGSKA (reference sequence). CDR3 loop: CSARGGRYGYTF. The DNA for the CDR3 is TGCAGTGCTAGAGGGGGACGGTATGGCTACACCTTC.

J is TRBJ1-5 and V is TRBV20-1; 9 positions agree with TRBD1. The length of the CDR3 is 14 residues. With V trimmed by 6 bases and J by 4 bases, 7 bases remained unmatched. In germline, CDR1 is DFQATT, CDR2 SNEGSKA (reference sequence). The CDR3 protein is CSAPRTGVNQPQHF. The CDR3 DNA follows: TGCAGTGCCCCGAGGACAGGGGTTAATCAGCCCCAGCATTTT.

This clonotype was detected only a few times. This chain uses TRBV11-1 with TRBJ2-1, with TRBD2 as a possible D gene (6 bases). The CDR3 totals 18 residues. From germline, CDR1 is SGHAT and CDR2 FQDESV (reference sequence). The germline V and J ends were trimmed by 5 bases and 0 bases, with 20 bases remaining between them. The CDR3 reads CASSTRPGRGSSYNEQFF. The DNA of the CDR3 is TGTGCCAGCAGCACCCGGCCGGGACGGGGGAGCTCCTACAATGAGCAGTTCTTC.

This clonotype was observed at least ten times. The chain employs TRBV7-2 and TRBJ2-3; TRBD1 might be the D (5 bases). V lost 5 bases, J lost 2 bases, and 11 bases lay in between. The CDR3 totals 14 residues. Germline V gives CDR1 SGHTA, CDR2 FQGNSA. The CDR3: CASSKDTYTDTQYF. CDR3 DNA: TGTGCCAGCAGCAAGGACACCTACACAGATACGCAGTATTTT.

A few counts support this clonotype. This chain links TRBV15 with TRBJ1-5; 10 nucleotides line up with TRBD1. This CDR3 region has 15 residues. Germline values: CDR1 LNHNV, CDR2 YYDKDF (reference sequence). V was pared by 4 bases and J by 6 bases, with 6 bases of the junction left unmatched. The CDR3 here is CATSTGQGDVQPQHF. The CDR3, as DNA: TGTGCCACCAGCACCGGACAGGGGGATGTTCAGCCCCAGCATTTT.

The V call is TRBV7-8, the J call TRBJ2-1, with 10 bases that match TRBD1. Trimming cost V 4 bases and J 9 bases; bases outside gene matches: 3. Germline CDR1 and CDR2: SGHVS and FQNEAQ. The CDR3 is made up of 13 amino acids. CDR3 in DNA: TGTGCCAGCAGCTCGACAGGGGGCGGTGAGCAGTTCTTC. Translating gives CASSSTGGGEQFF.

There are a few counts of this clonotype. The rearrangement uses TRBV20-1 and TRBJ2-3; D might be TRBD1 or TRBD2, each matching 5 bases. The CDR3 has 13 residues. V was clipped by 3 bases and J by 11 bases, with 18 bases between them. CDR1 is DFQATT, CDR2 SNEGSKA, per germline (reference sequence). Here the CDR3 reads CSASKGAGAGQYF. The CDR3 DNA reads TGCAGTGCTAGTAAAGGGGCAGGCGCGGGGCAGTATTTT.

The gene calls are TRBV12-3 or TRBV12-4 and TRBJ1-5; D is possibly TRBD1 (5 bases). The CDR3 is 14 amino acids. Trimming stripped 0 bases from V and 7 bases from J, with 10 bases between. In nucleotides, the CDR3 is TGTGCCAGCAGTTTAGCGTCTGGGGGACAGCCCCAGCATTTT. This gives the protein CASSLASGGQPQHF.

This clonotype occurred a few times. V is TRBV18 and J is TRBJ2-1; D is unresolved. Trimming removed 3 bases at V and 7 bases at J, with 10 bases between. This CDR3 contains 13 residues. Germline V gene sequence: CDR1 KGHSH, CDR2 LQKENI. CDR3 sequence: CASSPGEANEQFF. The CDR3 DNA reads TGTGCCAGCTCACCGGGTGAGGCGAATGAGCAGTTCTTC.

The chain employs TRBV10-3 and TRBJ2-3, with 7 bases lining up with TRBD2. The CDR3 extends over 14 amino acids. Trimming took 6 bases from V and 2 from J; bases not matched to a gene: 5. Germline loops: CDR1 ENHRY, CDR2 SYGVKD. The CDR3 coding sequence is TGTGCCATCAGGGCGGGGGTGGACACAGATACGCAGTATTTT. As protein: CAIRAGVDTDTQYF.

The CDR3 DNA reads TGTGCCAGCAGCCCGATGGTGGCAGTTCCGGAGACCCAGTACTTC. It specifies CASSPMVAVPETQYF. V gene TRBV7-2 combines with J gene TRBJ2-5; D not resolved. Germline V CDR1 and CDR2: SGHTA, FQGNSA. Trimming took 5 bases from V and 5 from J, leaving 18 bases between them. The CDR3 contains 15 residues.

This clonotype was seen a handful of times. For the CDR3, the DNA is TGCAGCGTTGGATCCCAGGGAGGAGTTTTAGATACGCAGTATTTT. It encodes CSVGSQGGVLDTQYF. The chain recombines TRBV29-1 with TRBJ2-3; maybe TRBD2 (6 bases). V was trimmed by 4 bases and J by 5 bases, leaving 19 bases between them. Germline CDR1 is SQVTM and CDR2 is ANQGSEA. This CDR3 has 15 amino acids.

In this sample, this clonotype turned up a few times. This chain links TRBV4-3 with TRBJ2-7, with a possible D match to TRBD1 (6 bases). This CDR3 contains 16 residues. Germline V lookup: CDR1 LGHNA, CDR2 YSLEER. V dropped 4 bases and J dropped 6 bases, with 22 bases sitting between them. The CDR3 coding sequence is TGCGCCAGCAGCCTCTCTAGTAGGACAGAGGGTTGCGAGCAGTACTTC. Its translation: CASSLSSRTEGCEQYF.

The chain links TRBV6-1 to TRBJ2-3; 10 nucleotides match TRBD1. Losses at the gene ends were 5 bases for V and 3 bases for J; bases not matched to a gene: 14. The CDR3 has 18 amino acids. CDR1 and CDR2 from the germline V gene are MNHNS and SASEGT. CDR3 sequence reads: CASSRAGTGAQGTDTQYF. CDR3 bases: TGTGCCAGCAGTCGCGCAGGGACAGGGGCGCAGGGAACAGATACGCAGTATTTT.

This clonotype came up a few times. The gene calls are TRBV20-1 and TRBJ2-1; tentative D call: TRBD2 (7 bases). Trimming removed 7 bases at V and 12 bases at J, with 25 bases between. Germline CDR1 reads DFQATT; CDR2 reads SNEGSKA (reference sequence). The CDR3 totals 14 residues. As DNA, the CDR3 is TGCAGTGTCACCCCCCTCGCGGGGGCCGGGGGGCAGTTCTTC. Translating it yields CSVTPLAGAGGQFF.

The rearrangement uses TRBV12-3 or TRBV12-4 and TRBJ2-1; the D gene is possibly TRBD1 (5 bases). Deletions cut 10 bases from V and 5 bases from J, with 12 bases between. There are 12 residues in the CDR3. CDR3 bases: TGTGCCACGGACACAAGAAACAATGAGCAGTTCTTC. Translating it yields CATDTRNNEQFF.

The chain employs TRBV7-9 and TRBJ2-7; D gene ambiguous. Deletions cut 5 bases from V and 7 bases from J, with 15 bases between. This CDR3 contains 13 residues. Looked up from germline, CDR1 is SEHNR and CDR2 is FQNEAQ (reference sequence). CDR3 sequence: CASSRNRNGEQYF. The DNA of the CDR3 is TGTGCCAGCAGCCGAAACAGAAATGGGGAGCAGTACTTC.